What follows are 14 T cell receptor beta chains derived from one specimen sequenced in a study of blood T cell repertoires in COVID-19. The data were produced by immunoSEQ multiplex PCR, yet TCRdb's version contains in-frame clones alone and is incomplete. The data contain 180,000 or so clones, around 87% of them seen just once; the ten biggest clones take up 5.5% to 8.5%. Specimen: peripheral blood. The receptor source for this set is a woman of 80 years or more in a cohort sampled during active or convalescent COVID-19.

The rearrangement links TRBV21-1 to TRBJ2-3; the D call of TRBD1 is as the table states it, not checked on the DNA. TRBV21-1 is described as a pseudogene. The CDR3 spans 16 residues. CDR3 DNA sequence: TGTGCCAGCAGCGGCCGGGACAGGGGGAATTTGGATACGCAGTATTTT. This encodes CASSGRDRGNLDTQYF.

The rearrangement joins TRBV18 to TRBJ1-2, with D possibly being TRBD1 (5 bases). CDR3 length: 15 residues. The V end lost 1 base, the J end lost 2 bases, and 11 bases lay between the germline ends. CDR1 and CDR2 (germline): KGHSH, LQKENI. For the CDR3, the DNA is TGTGCCAGCTCACCACAAGGGGTGGCCAACTATGGCTACACCTTC. This codes for CASSPQGVANYGYTF.

V gene TRBV6-1 combines with J gene TRBJ1-1; a possible D gene is TRBD1 (5 bases). CDR1 is MNHNS, CDR2 SASEGT, per germline. The CDR3 has 13 amino acids. V lost 1 base to trimming and J lost 7 bases, with 10 bases between them. As DNA, the CDR3 is TGTGCCAGCAGTGAAGGGGGCCGGAGTGAAGCTTTCTTT. Its translation: CASSEGGRSEAFF.

The rearrangement uses TRBV30 and TRBJ1-2; D gene ambiguous. The V end lost 8 bases, the J end lost 4 bases, and 17 bases lay between the germline ends. CDR1 GTSNPN and CDR2 SVGIG come from the germline V gene (reference sequence). This CDR3 region has 13 residues. In nucleotides, the CDR3 is TGTGCCGTCCCCCGGGTAGAAAGCTATGGCTACACCTTC. Its protein product is CAVPRVESYGYTF. The variable domain in full, with the rest retrieved from reference TRBV30 and TRBJ1-2, is SQTIHQWPATLVQPVGSPLSLECTVEGTSNPNLYWYRQAAGRGLQLLFYSVGIGQISSEVPQNLSASRPQDRQFILSSKKLLLSDSGFYLCAVPRVESYGYTFGSGTRLTVV.

The chain uses TRBV10-2 and TRBJ1-5; TRBD1 is a possible D gene (6 bases). The ends were cut back, 3 bases at V and 5 bases at J, with 14 bases in the middle. The CDR3 runs to 15 residues. CDR1 is WSHSY, CDR2 SAAADI, per germline. CDR3 amino acids: CASSDEAQGYQPQHF. In DNA, the CDR3 is TGCGCCAGCAGTGACGAAGCACAGGGTTATCAGCCCCAGCATTTT.

This rearrangement joins TRBV5-1 to TRBJ1-2; TRBD1 aligns across 12 bases. Germline V gene data show CDR1 as SGHRS and CDR2 as YFSETQ. The CDR3 runs to 16 residues. J gave up 2 bases and V 2 bases, and 4 bases lay outside the gene matches. CDR3 nucleotide sequence: TGCGCCAGCAGCTTTGGGACAGGGGGCGCAAACTATGGCTACACCTTC. The encoded protein is CASSFGTGGANYGYTF.

This clone came up once. The chain recombines TRBV5-1 with TRBJ2-4; TRBD1 agrees at 11 bases. Germline V gene data show CDR1 as SGHRS and CDR2 as YFSETQ. The CDR3 runs to 15 residues. V gave up 7 bases and J gave up 8 bases; unmatched junction bases: 11. In DNA form, the CDR3 reads TGCGCCAGCGCCCTGGACAGGGGGCGCGGGGACATTCAGTACTTC. Residues: CASALDRGRGDIQYF.

The gene calls are TRBV30 and TRBJ2-2; perhaps TRBD1 as D (6 bases). The germline CDR1 and CDR2 sequences are GTSNPN and SVGIG (reference sequence). There are 14 residues in the CDR3. The V gene lost 8 bases and the J gene lost 4 bases, with 17 bases spanning the gap. In DNA, the CDR3 is TGTGCCGGACGACAGGATCACTTCACCGGGGAGCTGTTTTTT. This encodes CAGRQDHFTGELFF.

DNA for the CDR3: TGTGCCAGCAGCCACGAGAATCCTCAGGGGGTTAGTGGCTACACCTTC. It translates to CASSHENPQGVSGYTF. The J gene is TRBJ1-2, the V gene TRBV3-1 (or the pseudogene TRBV3-2); 7 bases match TRBD1. With 3 bases clipped from V and 7 bases from J, the junction kept 14 bases outside the gene matches. This CDR3 is 16 amino acids long. The germline V gene encodes CDR1 LGHDT and CDR2 YNNKEL (reference sequence).

The rearrangement uses TRBV11-2 and TRBJ1-3; possibly TRBD1 for D (5 bases). Germline CDR1 is SGHAT and CDR2 is FQNNGV. The V and J ends lost 5 bases and 0 bases respectively, with 14 bases between them. The CDR3 totals 16 residues. This CDR3 reads CASSTIAGDSGNTIYF. The CDR3 nucleotides read TGTGCCAGCAGCACGATAGCGGGGGACTCTGGAAACACCATATATTTT.

CDR3 sequence reads: CASSQGQDYSPLHF. The CDR3 nucleotides read TGTGCCAGCAGCCAAGGACAGGATTATTCACCCCTCCACTTT. The chain links TRBV3-1 (or the pseudogene TRBV3-2) to TRBJ1-6; maybe TRBD1 (6 bases). CDR1 and CDR2 from the germline V gene are LGHDT and YNNKEL (reference sequence). The CDR3 contains 14 residues. Trimming removed 1 base from V and 8 bases from J, with 9 bases in between.

The gene calls are TRBV24-1 and TRBJ2-2; 8 nucleotides match TRBD1. Germline loops: CDR1 KGHDR, CDR2 SFDVKD. The ends lost 3 bases at V and 3 bases at J; junction bases unmatched: 5. The CDR3 is made up of 16 amino acids. CDR3 nucleotides: TGTGCCACCAGTGATCCGACAGGGGTGGACACCGGGGAGCTGTTTTTT. It encodes CATSDPTGVDTGELFF.

This clone was picked up one time. The V call is TRBV18, the J call TRBJ2-2, with 9 bases fitting TRBD1. This CDR3 is 15 amino acids long. Germline assignment: CDR1 KGHSH and CDR2 LQKENI. J was trimmed by 7 bases and V by 2 bases; bases with no gene match: 5. The CDR3 DNA reads TGTGCCAGCTCACCAAACAGGGGGCAGAGCGGGGAGCTGTTTTTT. It specifies CASSPNRGQSGELFF.

The gene calls are TRBV3-1 (or the pseudogene TRBV3-2) and TRBJ2-5; 9 bases are a match to TRBD2. This CDR3 spans 14 amino acids. Germline loops: CDR1 LGHDT, CDR2 YNNKEL (reference sequence). The J segment lost 5 bases and the V segment lost 3 bases, leaving 4 bases of the junction unmatched. The CDR3 region has the DNA TGTGCCAGCAGCCAGCGGGAGGGCCGGGAGACCCAGTACTTC. Translation: CASSQREGRETQYF.